In this sample, the clone carrying this TCR beta chain turned up a few times. Antigen specificity is unknown. The entry originates in a study of identical twins. Study observations and caveats: The same donors were not followed; conclusions instead depended on cross-sectional statistical analysis. Monozygotic twin pairs showed more out-of-frame TCR alpha sharing than models estimated.

After template switching added a universal primer site, the resulting cDNA carried unique molecular identifiers. TCRdb recomputed calls from the 5' RACE reads with MiXCR, one row per CDR3 protein. The sample includes hundreds of thousands of distinct CDR3 sequences, roughly 8% of them seen just once. This CDR3 spans 12 amino acids. Trimming shortened V by 5 bases and J by 5 bases, and 12 bases separated the two germline ends. Germline loops: CDR1 DFQATT, CDR2 SNEGSKA (reference sequence). Each donor was a healthy Caucasian. These records were also assigned to another study, of yellow fever vaccine responses in identical twins.

The receptor was isolated from a woman aged 18-29 years in good health. Sequences were obtained from PBMCs. This sequence joins TRBV20-1 and TRBJ1-1; tentative D call: TRBD1 (6 bases). The CDR3 DNA reads TGCAGTGCTGTAAGGGGGGGAACTGAAGCTTTCTTT. Translation gives CSAVRGGTEAFF.